This T cell receptor beta chain was sequenced for a study of shared T cell receptors in the human thymus. The table came from immunoSEQ multiplex PCR; TCRdb's copy has only in-frame clones and leaves some out. Of some 700,000 clones listed, around 87% were seen once; the top ten hold 0.008% to 0.011%. Trimming left V 4 bases short and J 6 bases short, with 18 bases between. This CDR3 contains 15 residues. Germline V lookup: CDR1 SGHTA, CDR2 FQGNSA. This sample also appeared in a second study, on human thymus T cells. That investigation notes: The donors were infants in Finland with congenital heart defects, otherwise immunologically healthy. Thymic resections from corrective heart surgery supplied the tissue. Use of V and J genes seemed skewed within the thymic and blood repertoires. A high degree of thymic repertoire overlap among unrelated individuals was reported in related research.

This chain joins TRBV7-2 and TRBJ1-1; D possibly corresponds to TRBD1 (5 bases). This receptor was taken from a boy in the first two years of life with a congenital heart defect. The sequenced sample was thymocytes. CDR3 residues: CASSSGGGQCPEAFF. CDR3 coding DNA: TGTGCCAGCAGCTCCGGGGGTGGACAATGCCCTGAAGCTTTCTTT.